The T cell receptor (beta chain) described here comes from a study of blood T cell repertoires in COVID-19. Whole-study context: Sites in the United States, Italy and Spain provided acute and convalescent COVID-19 samples. Sample material is recorded as cDNA or gDNA derived from T cells, B-cell-depleted T cells, or PBMCs.

V lost 5 bases and J 8 bases, leaving 10 bases between the germline ends. This CDR3 has 13 amino acids. Looked up from germline, CDR1 is LNHDA and CDR2 is SQIVND (reference sequence). Authors' methods: Counts of nucleated cells, estimated from reference gene primer amplification, were obtained. Clones were read by immunoSEQ multiplex PCR, and TCRdb kept only the in-frame ones, dropping some. V and J calls and clone size follow that table, whereas D and trimming were derived from the DNA. This sample has a few hundred thousand clones, with more than 75% found just once. Sequenced material: peripheral blood. This clonotype originated in a woman between 50 and 59 years old with active or convalescent COVID-19. The V gene is TRBV19, the J gene TRBJ2-6; the D is unclear. The DNA of the CDR3 is TGTGCCAGTAGTGGTGGCACTACCAACGTCCTGACTTTC. This translates into CASSGGTTNVLTF.